A selection of T cell receptor beta chains follows, all from one sample in a study of monozygotic twins with inflammatory bowel disease. Each CDR3 protein gets one entry in TCRdb, which reprocessed the 5' RACE reads and gives no DNA. The sample table includes roughly 200,000 distinct CDR3 sequences. What was sequenced was blood. Source of these receptors: a human donor with ulcerative colitis or Crohn's disease, or a healthy co-twin of an affected twin (not recorded which). The CDR3 runs from the conserved cysteine through the conserved F or W.

CDR3 protein: CASSAISTGELFF
J gene: TRBJ2-2
V gene: TRBV7-3

CDR3 protein: CASTRRDRGNTGELFF
J gene: TRBJ2-2
V gene: TRBV5-4

CDR3 protein: CASSPIGGQGYTF
J gene: TRBJ1-2
V gene: TRBV7-8

CDR3 protein: CASSLEPPNEKLFF
J gene: TRBJ1-4
V gene: TRBV7-9

CDR3 protein: CASSQDVYTQYF
J gene: TRBJ2-3
V gene: TRBV3-1

CDR3 protein: CASSLFGQGLNSPLHF
J gene: TRBJ1-6
V gene: TRBV7-6

CDR3 protein: CATRVRDSPYNEQFF
J gene: TRBJ2-1
V gene: TRBV15

CDR3 protein: CASSVSGRQYF
J gene: TRBJ2-7
V gene: TRBV12-3/TRBV12-4

CDR3 protein: CASSTELTGELFF
J gene: TRBJ2-2
V gene: TRBV19

CDR3 protein: CASSLSSPYNSPLHF
J gene: TRBJ1-6
V gene: TRBV5-1

CDR3 protein: CASSRSGPREYF
J gene: TRBJ2-3
V gene: TRBV11-2

CDR3 protein: CASSWGRQGAANEKLFF
J gene: TRBJ1-4
V gene: TRBV5-1

CDR3 protein: CASSLAPDRAGTGELFF
J gene: TRBJ2-2
V gene: TRBV5-1

CDR3 protein: CASSRGHAVSSYNEQFF
J gene: TRBJ2-1
V gene: TRBV5-1

CDR3 protein: CASSGWTEPGELFF
J gene: TRBJ2-2
V gene: TRBV12-3/TRBV12-4

CDR3 protein: CASSEWDYTGELFF
J gene: TRBJ2-2
V gene: TRBV10-2

CDR3 protein: CASSGDRAIGYGYTF
J gene: TRBJ1-2
V gene: TRBV5-1

CDR3 protein: CASSPADDPYEQYF
J gene: TRBJ2-7
V gene: TRBV5-1